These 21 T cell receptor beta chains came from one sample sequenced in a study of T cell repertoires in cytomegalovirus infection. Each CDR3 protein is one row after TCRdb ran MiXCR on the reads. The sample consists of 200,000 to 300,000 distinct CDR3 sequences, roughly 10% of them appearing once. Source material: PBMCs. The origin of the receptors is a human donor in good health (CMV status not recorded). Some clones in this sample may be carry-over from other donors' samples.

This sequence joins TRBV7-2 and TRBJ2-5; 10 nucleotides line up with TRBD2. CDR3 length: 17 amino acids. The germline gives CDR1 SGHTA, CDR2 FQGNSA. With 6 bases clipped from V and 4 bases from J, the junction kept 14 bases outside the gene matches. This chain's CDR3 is CASSREGTSGMGETQYF. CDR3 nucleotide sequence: TGTGCCAGCAGTCGAGAGGGTACTAGCGGGATGGGAGAGACCCAGTACTTC.

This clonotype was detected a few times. The CDR3 here is CSAGKLATNTGELFF. CDR3 coding DNA: TGCAGTGCTGGCAAACTAGCGACCAACACCGGGGAGCTGTTTTTT. The rearrangement joins TRBV20-1 to TRBJ2-2; TRBD2 matches 7 bases. Per the germline V gene, CDR1 is DFQATT and CDR2 is SNEGSKA (reference sequence). CDR3 length: 15 residues. Trimming took 5 bases from V and 2 from J; bases not matched to a gene: 8.

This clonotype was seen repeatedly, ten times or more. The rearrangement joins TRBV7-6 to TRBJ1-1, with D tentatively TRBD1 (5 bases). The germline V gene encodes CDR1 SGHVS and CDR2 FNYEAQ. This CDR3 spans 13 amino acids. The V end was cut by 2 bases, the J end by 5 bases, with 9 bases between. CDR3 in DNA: TGTGCCAGCAGCTTAAGGGGTTTTACTGAAGCTTTCTTT. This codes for CASSLRGFTEAFF.

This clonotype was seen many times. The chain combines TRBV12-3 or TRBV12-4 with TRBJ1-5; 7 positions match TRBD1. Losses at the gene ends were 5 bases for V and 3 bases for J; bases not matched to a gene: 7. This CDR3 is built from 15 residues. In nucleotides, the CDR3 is TGTGCCAGCAGTAAACCGGGACAGTTCAATCAGCCCCAGCATTTT. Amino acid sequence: CASSKPGQFNQPQHF.

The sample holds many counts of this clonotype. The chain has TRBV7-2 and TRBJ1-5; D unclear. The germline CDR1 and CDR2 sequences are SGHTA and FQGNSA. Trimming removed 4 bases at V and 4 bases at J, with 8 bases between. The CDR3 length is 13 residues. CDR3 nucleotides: TGTGCCAGCAGCTCCCACGATAATCAGCCCCAGCATTTT. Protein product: CASSSHDNQPQHF.

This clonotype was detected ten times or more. The CDR3 reads CASSSTGQGAGTQYF. CDR3 coding DNA: TGTGCCAGCAGCTCCACTGGACAGGGCGCGGGGACGCAGTATTTT. This sequence joins TRBV7-2 and TRBJ2-3; 8 bases map to TRBD1. The V and J ends lost 4 bases and 9 bases, in that order; junction bases with no gene match: 12. The germline gives CDR1 SGHTA, CDR2 FQGNSA. The CDR3 consists of 15 residues.

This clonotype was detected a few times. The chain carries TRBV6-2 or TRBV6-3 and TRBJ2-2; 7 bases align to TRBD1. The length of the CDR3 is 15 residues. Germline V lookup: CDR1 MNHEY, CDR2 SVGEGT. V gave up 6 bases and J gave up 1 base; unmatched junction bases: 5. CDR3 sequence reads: CASRQTGLNTGELFF. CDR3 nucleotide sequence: TGTGCCAGCAGACAGACAGGGCTGAACACCGGGGAGCTGTTTTTT.

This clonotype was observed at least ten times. DNA of the CDR3: TGTGCCAGCAGCCAGACGAGGACTGACAATGAGCAGTTCTTC. Encoded protein: CASSQTRTDNEQFF. The chain recombines TRBV7-6 with TRBJ2-1, with D possibly being TRBD2 (5 bases). This CDR3 is 14 amino acids long. The V end was cut by 5 bases, the J end by 5 bases, with 13 bases between. From germline, CDR1 is SGHVS and CDR2 FNYEAQ.

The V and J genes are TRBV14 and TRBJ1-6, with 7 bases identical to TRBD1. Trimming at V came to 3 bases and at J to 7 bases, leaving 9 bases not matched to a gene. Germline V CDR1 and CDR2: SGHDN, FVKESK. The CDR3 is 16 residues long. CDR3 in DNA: TGTGCCAGCAGCCACCGGGGGGCAGGGGGAAATTCACCCCTCCACTTT. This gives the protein CASSHRGAGGNSPLHF.

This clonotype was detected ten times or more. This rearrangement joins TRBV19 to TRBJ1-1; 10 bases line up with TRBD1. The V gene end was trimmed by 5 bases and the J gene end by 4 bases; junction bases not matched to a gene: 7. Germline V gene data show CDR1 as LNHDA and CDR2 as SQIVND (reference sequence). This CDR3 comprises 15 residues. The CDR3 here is CASSSGGQGTTEAFF. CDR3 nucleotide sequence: TGTGCCAGTAGTTCAGGGGGACAGGGGACCACTGAAGCTTTCTTT. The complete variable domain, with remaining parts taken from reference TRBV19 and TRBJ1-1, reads DGGITQSPKYLFRKEGQNVTLSCEQNLNHDAMYWYRQDPGQGLRLIYYSQIVNDFQKGDIAEGYSVSREKKESFPLTVTSAQKNPTAFYLCASSSGGQGTTEAFFGQGTRLTVV.

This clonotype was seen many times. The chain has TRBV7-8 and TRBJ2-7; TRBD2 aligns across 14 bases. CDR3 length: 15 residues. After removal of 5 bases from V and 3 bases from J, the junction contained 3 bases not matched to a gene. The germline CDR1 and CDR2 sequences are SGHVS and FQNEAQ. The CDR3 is CASSKGTSGSYEQYF. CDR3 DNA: TGTGCCAGCAGCAAGGGGACTAGCGGGAGCTACGAGCAGTACTTC. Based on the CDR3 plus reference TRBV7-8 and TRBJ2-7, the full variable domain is GAGVSQSPRYKVAKRGQDVALRCDPISGHVSLFWYQQALGQGPEFLTYFQNEAQLDKSGLPSDRFFAERPEGSVSTLKIQRTQQEDSAVYLCASSKGTSGSYEQYFGPGTRLTVT.

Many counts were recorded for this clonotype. CDR3 DNA sequence: TGTGCCAGCAGCTTAGAGGGGGCTGGTGCTGAGCAGTTCTTC. It translates to CASSLEGAGAEQFF. The chain employs TRBV7-9 and TRBJ2-1; 7 bases match TRBD1. The CDR3 covers 14 residues. Germline loops: CDR1 SEHNR, CDR2 FQNEAQ (reference sequence). V was clipped by 1 base and J by 9 bases; unmatched bases: 6.

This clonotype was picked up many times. In DNA form, the CDR3 reads TGTGCCAGCAGCTTAAACCGGGACAGGGGGCTGCAGGATCAGCCCCAGCATTTT. It codes for CASSLNRDRGLQDQPQHF. This chain joins TRBV7-8 and TRBJ1-5, with 12 nucleotides matching TRBD1. The germline gives CDR1 SGHVS, CDR2 FQNEAQ. This CDR3 region has 18 residues. Trimming removed 2 bases from V and 5 bases from J; junction bases left unmatched: 10.

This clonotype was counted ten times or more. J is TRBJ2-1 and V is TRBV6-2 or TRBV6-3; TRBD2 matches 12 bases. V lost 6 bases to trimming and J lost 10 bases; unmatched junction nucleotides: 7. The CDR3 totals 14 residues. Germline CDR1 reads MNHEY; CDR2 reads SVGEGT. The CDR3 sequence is CASRRTSGAREQFF. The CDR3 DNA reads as TGTGCCAGCAGACGGACTAGCGGGGCTCGGGAGCAGTTCTTC.

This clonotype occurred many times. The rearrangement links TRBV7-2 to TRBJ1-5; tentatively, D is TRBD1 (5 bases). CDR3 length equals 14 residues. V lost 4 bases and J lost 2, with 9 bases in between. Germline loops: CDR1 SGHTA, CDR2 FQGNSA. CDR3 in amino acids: CASSSPGRNQPQHF. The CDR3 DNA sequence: TGTGCCAGCAGCTCACCGGGACGCAATCAGCCCCAGCATTTT.

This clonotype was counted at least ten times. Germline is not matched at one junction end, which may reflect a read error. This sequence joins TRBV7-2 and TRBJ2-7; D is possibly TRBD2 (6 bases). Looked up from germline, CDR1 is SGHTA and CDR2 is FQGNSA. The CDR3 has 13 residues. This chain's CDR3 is CASSLADYYEQYF. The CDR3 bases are TGTGCCAGCAGTTTAGCGGATTACTACGAGCAGTACTTC.

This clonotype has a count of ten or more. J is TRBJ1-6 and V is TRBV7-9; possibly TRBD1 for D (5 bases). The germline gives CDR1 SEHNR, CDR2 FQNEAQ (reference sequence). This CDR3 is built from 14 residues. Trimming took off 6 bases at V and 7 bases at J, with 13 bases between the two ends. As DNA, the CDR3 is TGTGCCAGCAGTCGAGGGACCGGCAATTCACCCCTCCACTTT. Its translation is CASSRGTGNSPLHF. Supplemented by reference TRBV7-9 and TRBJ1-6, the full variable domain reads DTGVSQNPRHKITKRGQNVTFRCDPISEHNRLYWYRQTLGQGPEFLTYFQNEAQLEKSRLLSDRFSAERPKGSFSTLEIQRTEQGDSAMYLCASSRGTGNSPLHFGNGTRLTVT.

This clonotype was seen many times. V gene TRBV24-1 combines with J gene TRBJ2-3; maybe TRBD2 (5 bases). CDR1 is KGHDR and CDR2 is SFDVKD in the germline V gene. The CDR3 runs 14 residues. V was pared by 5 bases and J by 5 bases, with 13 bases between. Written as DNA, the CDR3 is TGTGCCACCAGTGCGAGGCAAGGGAGAGATACGCAGTATTTT. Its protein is CATSARQGRDTQYF.

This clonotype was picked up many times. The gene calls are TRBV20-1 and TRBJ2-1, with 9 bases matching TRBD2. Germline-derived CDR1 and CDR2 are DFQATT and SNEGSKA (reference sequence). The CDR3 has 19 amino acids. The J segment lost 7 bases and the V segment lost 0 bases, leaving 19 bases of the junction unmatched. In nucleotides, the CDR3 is TGCAGTGCTAGAGAAGTCAAAGCGGGGGGCCGTTCCCCTGGGAATGAGCAGTTCTTC. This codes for CSAREVKAGGRSPGNEQFF.

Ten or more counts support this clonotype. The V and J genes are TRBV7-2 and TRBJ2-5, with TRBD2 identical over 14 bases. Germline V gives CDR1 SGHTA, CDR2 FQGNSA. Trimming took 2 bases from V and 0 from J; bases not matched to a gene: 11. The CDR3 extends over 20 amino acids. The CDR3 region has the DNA TGTGCCAGCAGCTTACTACCGGGACTAGCGGGGGCCACGTACCAAGAGACCCAGTACTTC. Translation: CASSLLPGLAGATYQETQYF. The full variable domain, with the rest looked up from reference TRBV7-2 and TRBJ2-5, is GAGVSQSPSNKVTEKGKDVELRCDPISGHTALYWYRQSLGQGLEFLIYFQGNSAPDKSGLPSDRFSAERTGGSVSTLTIQRTQQEDSAVYLCASSLLPGLAGATYQETQYFGPGTRLLVL.

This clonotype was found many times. The CDR3 nucleotides are TGTGCCAGCAGCTTAAGCCTTTGGACTACCTCCAATGAGCAGTTCTTC. Its protein product is CASSLSLWTTSNEQFF. The chain combines TRBV7-2 with TRBJ2-1, with D perhaps TRBD2 (6 bases). This CDR3 contains 16 residues. Per germline, CDR1 SGHTA and CDR2 FQGNSA. The V end lost 2 bases, the J end lost 6 bases, and 17 bases lay between the germline ends.